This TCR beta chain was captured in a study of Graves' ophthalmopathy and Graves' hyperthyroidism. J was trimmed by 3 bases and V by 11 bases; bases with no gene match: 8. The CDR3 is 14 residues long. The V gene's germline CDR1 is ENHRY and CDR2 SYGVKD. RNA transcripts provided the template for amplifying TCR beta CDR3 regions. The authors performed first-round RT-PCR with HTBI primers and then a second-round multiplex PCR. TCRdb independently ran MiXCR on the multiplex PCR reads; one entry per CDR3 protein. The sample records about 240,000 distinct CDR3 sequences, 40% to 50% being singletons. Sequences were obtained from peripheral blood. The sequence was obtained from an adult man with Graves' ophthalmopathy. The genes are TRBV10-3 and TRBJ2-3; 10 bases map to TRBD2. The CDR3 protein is CAVLAGVGTDTQYF. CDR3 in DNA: TGTGCCGTCCTAGCGGGAGTTGGGACAGATACGCAGTATTTT.